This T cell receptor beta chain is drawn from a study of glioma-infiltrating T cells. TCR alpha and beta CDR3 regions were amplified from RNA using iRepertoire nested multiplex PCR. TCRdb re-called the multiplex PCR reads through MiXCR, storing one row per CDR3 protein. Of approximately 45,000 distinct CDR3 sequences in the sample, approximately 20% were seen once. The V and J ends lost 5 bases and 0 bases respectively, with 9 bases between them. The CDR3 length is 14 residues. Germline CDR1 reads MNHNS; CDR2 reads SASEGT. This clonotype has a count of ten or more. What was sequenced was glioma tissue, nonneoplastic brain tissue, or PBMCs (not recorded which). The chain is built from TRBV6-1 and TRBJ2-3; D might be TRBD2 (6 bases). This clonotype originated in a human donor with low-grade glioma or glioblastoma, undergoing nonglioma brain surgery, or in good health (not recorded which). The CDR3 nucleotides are TGTGCCAGCAGTTCCGGGACTAGCACAGATACGCAGTATTTT. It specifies CASSSGTSTDTQYF.